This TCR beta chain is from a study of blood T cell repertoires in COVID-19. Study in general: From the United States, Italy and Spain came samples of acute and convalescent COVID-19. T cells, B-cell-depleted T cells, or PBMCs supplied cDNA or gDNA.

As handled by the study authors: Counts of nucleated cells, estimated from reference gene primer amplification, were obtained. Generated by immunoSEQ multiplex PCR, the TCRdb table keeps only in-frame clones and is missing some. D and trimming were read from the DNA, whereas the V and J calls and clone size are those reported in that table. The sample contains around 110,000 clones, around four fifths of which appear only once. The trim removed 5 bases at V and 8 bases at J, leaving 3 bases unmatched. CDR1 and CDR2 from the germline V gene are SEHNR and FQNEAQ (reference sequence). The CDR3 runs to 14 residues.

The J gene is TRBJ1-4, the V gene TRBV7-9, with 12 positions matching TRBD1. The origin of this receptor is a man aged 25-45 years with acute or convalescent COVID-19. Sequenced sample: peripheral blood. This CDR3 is CASSPGQGAEKLFF. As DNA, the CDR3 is TGTGCCAGCAGCCCGGGACAGGGGGCCGAAAAACTGTTTTTT.